One sample yielded the 8 T cell receptor beta chains listed below, sequenced in a study of T cell responses to AZD1222 COVID-19 vaccine. Profiled with immunoSEQ multiplex PCR; TCRdb holds only in-frame clones, not every one. The sample lists 34,000 or so clones; less than 90% were seen once. Material: peripheral blood, obtained on day 0 of AZD1222 vaccination. These receptors all come from an adult in good health.

This clone has a single count. This chain uses TRBV2 with TRBJ2-2, with D perhaps TRBD2 (5 bases). Germline loops: CDR1 SNHLY, CDR2 FYNNEI. Trimming cost V 8 bases and J 0 bases, with 10 bases left between them. CDR3 length: 14 amino acids. The CDR3 protein is CASRSGSNTGELFF. CDR3 bases: TGTGCCAGCCGGAGCGGATCGAACACCGGGGAGCTGTTTTTT.

This chain connects TRBV5-6 to TRBJ1-6; no reliable D call. Trimming shortened V by 0 bases and J by 0 bases, and 10 bases separated the two germline ends. The CDR3 totals 17 residues. CDR1 is SGHDT and CDR2 is YYEEEE in the germline V gene. CDR3 nucleotides: TGTGCCAGCAGCTTGGGAGGGTTTTACTCCTATAATTCACCCCTCCACTTT. Protein product: CASSLGGFYSYNSPLHF.

The genes are TRBV19 and TRBJ1-3, with 9 bases lining up with TRBD1. The CDR3 length is 21 residues. CDR1 and CDR2 (germline): LNHDA, SQIVND (reference sequence). V was pared by 5 bases and J by 0 bases, with 20 bases of the junction left unmatched. CDR3 region: CASSSPRGQGFSLNSGNTIYF. The CDR3 DNA reads TGTGCCAGTAGTTCTCCTCGGGGACAGGGTTTTTCCCTTAACTCTGGAAACACCATATATTTT.

Here the CDR3 reads CASSLGRKGYTF. Written as DNA, the CDR3 is TGTGCCAGCAGTTTAGGGAGAAAAGGCTACACCTTC. The V gene is TRBV28, the J gene TRBJ1-2; D unclear. The V end was cut by 2 bases, the J end by 8 bases, with 9 bases between. CDR1 and CDR2 from the germline V gene are MDHEN and SYDVKM. This CDR3 is 12 amino acids long.

The chain employs TRBV7-3 and TRBJ2-3; no reliable D call. Per germline, CDR1 SGHTA and CDR2 FQGTGA. This CDR3 is 13 amino acids long. V was clipped by 5 bases and J by 2 bases, with 8 bases between them. CDR3 residues: CASSPYVTDTQYF. Here the CDR3 DNA reads TGTGCCAGCAGCCCCTATGTCACAGATACGCAGTATTTT.

The chain joins TRBV27 to TRBJ2-2, with a weak D call TRBD1 (6 bases). Germline lookup yields CDR1 MNHEY and CDR2 SMNVEV (reference sequence). Trimming cost V 6 bases and J 0 bases, with 8 bases left between them. The CDR3 totals 14 residues. In nucleotides, the CDR3 is TGTGCCAGCAGGGACAGTTCGAACACCGGGGAGCTGTTTTTT. Protein: CASRDSSNTGELFF.

The chain joins TRBV6-5 to TRBJ1-2; perhaps TRBD1 as D (5 bases). The V end lost 5 bases, the J end lost 4 bases, and 8 bases lay between the germline ends. CDR1 MNHEY and CDR2 SVGAGI come from the germline V gene. The CDR3 covers 12 residues. CDR3 coding DNA: TGTGCCAGCAGTCCAGGGTCCTATGGCTACACCTTC. Its translation is CASSPGSYGYTF.

This clone was observed a few times. This chain links TRBV7-2 with TRBJ1-2, with D uncertain. The CDR3 has 14 residues. The V gene's germline CDR1 is SGHTA and CDR2 FQGNSA. V was clipped by 6 bases and J by 2 bases, with 13 bases between them. The CDR3 spells CASSSLTENYGYTF. The CDR3 region has the DNA TGTGCCAGCAGTTCGCTGACGGAGAACTATGGCTACACCTTC.